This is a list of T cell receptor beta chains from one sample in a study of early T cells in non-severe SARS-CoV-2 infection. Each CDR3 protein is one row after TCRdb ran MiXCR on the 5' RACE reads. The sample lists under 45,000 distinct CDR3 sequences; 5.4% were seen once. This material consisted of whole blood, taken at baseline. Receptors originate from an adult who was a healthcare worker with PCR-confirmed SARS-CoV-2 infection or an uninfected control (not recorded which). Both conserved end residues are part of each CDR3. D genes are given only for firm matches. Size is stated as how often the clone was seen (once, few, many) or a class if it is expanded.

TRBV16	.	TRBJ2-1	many	CASSHGQSSNEQFF	TGTGCCAGCAGCCACGGACAGAGCTCCAATGAGCAGTTCTTC
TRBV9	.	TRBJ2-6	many	CASSHRGANTAGANVLTF	TGTGCCAGCAGCCACCGGGGGGCGAATACCGCGGGGGCCAACGTCCTGACTTTC
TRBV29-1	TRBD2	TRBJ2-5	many	CSVGPGLAGGTRQETQYF	TGCAGCGTTGGGCCGGGACTAGCGGGAGGCACACGCCAAGAGACCCAGTACTTC
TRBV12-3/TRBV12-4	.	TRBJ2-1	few	CASSLTLAFNNEQFF	TGTGCCAGCAGTTTAACACTAGCTTTCAACAATGAGCAGTTCTTC
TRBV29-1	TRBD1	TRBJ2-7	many	CSAVLDRGYEQYF	TGCAGCGCCGTCCTGGACAGGGGCTACGAGCAGTACTTC
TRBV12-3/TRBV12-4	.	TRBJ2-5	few	CASSFLLNQETQYF	TGTGCCAGCAGTTTTCTTCTGAACCAAGAGACCCAGTACTTC
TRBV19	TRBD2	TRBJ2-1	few	CASSPSRLADNEQFF	TGTGCCAGTAGTCCTTCCAGACTAGCGGACAATGAGCAGTTCTTC
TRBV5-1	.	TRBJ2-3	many	CASSTLGGGAYF	TGCGCCAGTTCTACGCTGGGAGGGGGCGCGTATTTT
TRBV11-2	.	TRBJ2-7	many	CASSSSTGRAYEQYF	TGTGCCAGCAGCTCCTCTACGGGGCGCGCCTACGAGCAGTACTTC
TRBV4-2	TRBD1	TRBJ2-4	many	CASSREAGGAIIAKNIQYF	TGTGCCAGCAGCCGAGAGGCAGGGGGCGCGATTATCGCCAAAAACATTCAGTACTTC
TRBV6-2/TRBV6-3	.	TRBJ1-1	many	CASSDRRNTEAFF	TGTGCCAGCAGCGACAGACGGAACACTGAAGCTTTCTTT